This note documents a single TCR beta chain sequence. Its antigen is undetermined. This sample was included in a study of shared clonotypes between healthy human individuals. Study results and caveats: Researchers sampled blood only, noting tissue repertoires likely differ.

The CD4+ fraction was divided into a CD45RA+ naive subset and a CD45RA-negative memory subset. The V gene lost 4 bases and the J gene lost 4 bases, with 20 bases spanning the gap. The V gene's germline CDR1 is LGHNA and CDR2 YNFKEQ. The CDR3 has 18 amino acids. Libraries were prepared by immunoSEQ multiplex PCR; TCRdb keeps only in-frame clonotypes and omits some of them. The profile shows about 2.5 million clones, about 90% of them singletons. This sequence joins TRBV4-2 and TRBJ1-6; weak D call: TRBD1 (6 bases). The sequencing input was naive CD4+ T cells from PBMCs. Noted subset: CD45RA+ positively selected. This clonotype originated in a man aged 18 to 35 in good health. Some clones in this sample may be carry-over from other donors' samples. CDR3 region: CASSPFPRTATYNSPLHF. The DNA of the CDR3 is TGTGCCAGCAGCCCTTTCCCTCGGACAGCTACTTATAATTCACCCCTCCACTTT.